The entry below gives a single T cell receptor (beta chain) sequence along with its context. This sample stems from a study of T cell repertoires in ileal Crohn's disease. Turning to the study itself: Thiopurines (around 11) or anti-TNF agents (around 19) were given postoperatively to about half.

Germline CDR1 reads GTSNPN; CDR2 reads SVGIG (reference sequence). The J segment lost 5 bases and the V segment lost 7 bases, leaving 2 bases of the junction unmatched. The CDR3 has 12 amino acids. The method was immunoSEQ multiplex PCR; TCRdb's version includes in-frame clones alone and lacks a portion of them. Altogether some 28,000 clones are present, around 80% being singletons, with the ten largest covering under 20%. The sequencing sample was made of ileal tissue. This receptor was taken from an adult with Crohn's disease. V usage is TRBV30 and J usage is TRBJ2-1, with 10 bases fitting TRBD2. CDR3 loop: CASSGGDNEQFF. CDR3 sequence (DNA): TGTGCCTCTAGCGGGGGTGACAATGAGCAGTTCTTC.